The subject of this entry is one TCR beta chain. Its antigen target is currently unknown. No much larger clone is present one base from it, and per-base qualities are unavailable. Using the deep immunoSEQ assay, multiplex PCR amplified TCR CDR3 regions from genomic DNA. For each cell subset, the extracted genomic DNA was distributed evenly across all wells of several immunoSEQ 96-well plates, and each plate served as one replicate. Each replicate PCR for unsorted PBMC received 300 to 350 ng genomic DNA, equal to about 30,000 T cell genomes. Unsorted PBMC genomic DNA was sequenced across ten immunoSEQ deep assay plates. The purified libraries were quantified using a Qubit 3.0 fluorometer, sized with a Bioanalyzer 2100, and then quantified again using the KAPA Library Quantification kit. Every immunoSEQ 96-well plate was sequenced on a separate single-read 150-cycle Illumina NextSeq 550 flow cell. In the original analysis: The immunoSEQ output contained only junctional sequences without quality scores, so filtering could not match that applied to full-length reads. Sequences were annotated with PyIR, a Python wrapper for IgBLAST v1.9, using IMGT germline references to assign V/J genes and CDR3. Reads were removed for weak V/J assignments (E-value above 1e-6), missing CDR3, stop codons, out-of-frame junctions, or ambiguous translated residues. V3J clonotypes were defined as sequences sharing the same inferred V gene, J gene, and CDR3 amino acid sequence. Percentage overlap between repertoires was calculated by dividing the number of shared unique clonotypes by the size of the smaller repertoire. RTK rarefaction, the Chao1 estimator, and Recon v2.1 estimates of unobserved clonotypes were used to assess repertoire richness. TCRdb retrieved this table from immuneACCESS and kept in-frame rearrangements only. Not all clones are present; in checked studies, unresolved V genes account for under half, and no reason is known for the remainder. Clone size and the V and J calls come from that table; the DNA yielded D and trimming. Counted in this sample were 450,000 to 500,000 clones; around three quarters of them appeared once. The top ten hold about 12% of the sample.

Cut back by 1 base and 7 bases, the V and J ends lie 9 bases apart. The CDR3 runs 13 residues from the cysteine to the phenylalanine. The DNA shown is the 39-base CDR3, in frame from base 1. According to the germline V gene, CDR1 reads SGHRS and CDR2 reads YFSETQ. The entry originates in a study of shared clonotypes between healthy human individuals (dated by TCRdb to between 2020 and 2021). Context from the whole study: Two women and a few men aged 18 to 49 years were included in the cohort. To estimate repertoire size and how much clonotypes are shared between individuals, the study performed deep sequencing of blood TCR repertoires from 4 to 6 healthy adults. Different laboratories and diverse techniques were used to prepare libraries and sequence TCR repertoires, to increase sequencing depth and limit assay-specific biases. Each donor's leukapheresis produced roughly between roughly 0.85 and 9 billion PBMCs.

Overall results and qualifications from the work: The small number of donors limited the genetic and exposure-history diversity represented. Pairwise subsampling indicated that sequencing depth was expected to affect the degree of clonotype sharing among donors. Sampling was restricted to blood, and TCR repertoires in tissue are likely to differ from TCR repertoires in blood.

The donors were healthy, HIV-negative adults with no recently reported acute infections or vaccinations. All donors were Caucasian adults living in Nashville, Tennessee, USA. For unsorted samples, some 90 million PBMCs were counted, and genomic DNA was extracted using the QIAamp DNA Blood Mini kit. Blood was obtained by leukapheresis, after which PBMCs were separated by Ficoll-Histopaque density gradient centrifugation and cryopreserved in liquid nitrogen vapor phase. The source is a woman in her 40s in good health. Some clones in this sample may be carry-over from other donors' samples. Sequencing was done on a sample of PBMCs. This receptor chain uses TRBV5-1 and TRBJ2-1, with the D gene too uncertain to name. The DNA is as follows: TGCGCCAGCAGCTTGCCCCGGGCAAATGAGCAGTTCTTC. It translates to CASSLPRANEQFF.